This T cell receptor (beta chain) originates from a study of blood T cell repertoires in COVID-19. Study details: Donors in the United States, Italy and Spain gave samples during acute or convalescent COVID-19. From T cells, B-cell-depleted T cells, or PBMCs came the material, which was cDNA or gDNA.

Sequencing was performed with immunoSEQ multiplex PCR; in TCRdb, only in-frame clones are kept and a portion is missing. The sample consists of around 320,000 clones, about nine tenths of them appearing once. This sequence was found in a woman aged 25 to 39 with COVID-19, enrolled during active disease. The sequenced sample was peripheral blood.

The CDR3 loop is CASSRGILNYGYTF. The CDR3 region has the DNA TGTGCCAGTTCCAGGGGGATTCTTAACTATGGCTACACCTTC. The chain has TRBV28 and TRBJ1-2; the match to TRBD1 covers 7 bases. CDR1 is MDHEN, CDR2 SYDVKM, per germline. Unmatched junction bases numbered 8, after V lost 9 bases and J lost 1 base. CDR3 length: 14 residues.